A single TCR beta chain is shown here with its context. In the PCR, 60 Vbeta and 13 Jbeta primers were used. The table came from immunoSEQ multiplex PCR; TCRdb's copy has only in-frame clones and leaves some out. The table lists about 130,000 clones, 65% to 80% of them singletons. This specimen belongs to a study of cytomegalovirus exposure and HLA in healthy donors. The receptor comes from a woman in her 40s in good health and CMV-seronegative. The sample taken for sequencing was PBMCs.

CDR3 sequence (DNA): TGTGCCAGCAGTCCTACCAGCGGGGGTCGGAATGAGCAGTTCTTC. It specifies CASSPTSGGRNEQFF. This chain connects TRBV6-6 to TRBJ2-1, with 8 bases that match TRBD2. Losses at the gene ends were 5 bases for V and 7 bases for J; bases not matched to a gene: 10. The CDR3 spans 15 residues. Germline CDR1 is MNHNY and CDR2 is SVGAGI (reference sequence).